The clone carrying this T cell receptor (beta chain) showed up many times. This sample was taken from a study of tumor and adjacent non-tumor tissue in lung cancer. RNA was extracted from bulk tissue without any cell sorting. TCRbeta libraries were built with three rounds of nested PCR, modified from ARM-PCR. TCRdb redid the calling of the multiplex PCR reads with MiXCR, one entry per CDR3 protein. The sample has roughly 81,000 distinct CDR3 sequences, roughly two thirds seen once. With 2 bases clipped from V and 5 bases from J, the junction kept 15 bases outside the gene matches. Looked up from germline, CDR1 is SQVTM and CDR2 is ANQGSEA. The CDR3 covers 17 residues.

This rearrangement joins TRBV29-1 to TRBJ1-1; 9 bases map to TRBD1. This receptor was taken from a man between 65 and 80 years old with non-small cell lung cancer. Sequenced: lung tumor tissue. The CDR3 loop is CSVEFMTPGQGLTEAFF. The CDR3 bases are TGCAGCGTTGAATTTATGACCCCGGGACAGGGACTGACTGAAGCTTTCTTT. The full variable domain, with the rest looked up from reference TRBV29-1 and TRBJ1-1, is SAVISQKPSRDICQRGTSLTIQCQVDSQVTMMFWYRQQPGQSLTLIATANQGSEATYESGFVIDKFPISRPNLTFSTLTVSNMSPEDSSIYLCSVEFMTPGQGLTEAFFGQGTRLTVV.